This T cell receptor (beta chain) was captured by sequencing in a study of Ad26.COV2.S vaccination and SARS-CoV-2 variants. Noted treatment: roughly 20 received Ad26.COV2.S at low or high dose, single or two shots; several received placebo; per-sample allocation not given. Collection of samples fell on day 63 after the first vaccine or placebo injection. The sample came from a Boston adult aged 18-55 years. Trimming shortened V by 1 base and J by 3 bases, and 7 bases separated the two germline ends. The CDR3 extends over 13 amino acids. Germline loops: CDR1 GTSNPN, CDR2 SVGIG (reference sequence). This clone appeared a single time. TCRdb's copy holds only in-frame clones and misses some; the assay was immunoSEQ multiplex PCR. The sample has 440,000 or so clones, over 80% seen once; the top ten hold about 1.7%.

This chain joins TRBV30 and TRBJ1-3; TRBD1 might be the D (5 bases). This TCR derives from a person aged 18-65 years who received the Ad26.COV2.S COVID-19 vaccine or a placebo. The sequencing used peripheral blood, collected in a trial of Ad26.COV2.S vaccine versus placebo. CDR3 DNA: TGTGCCTGGAGTGCAGGGATTGGAAACACCATATATTTT. This translates into CAWSAGIGNTIYF.